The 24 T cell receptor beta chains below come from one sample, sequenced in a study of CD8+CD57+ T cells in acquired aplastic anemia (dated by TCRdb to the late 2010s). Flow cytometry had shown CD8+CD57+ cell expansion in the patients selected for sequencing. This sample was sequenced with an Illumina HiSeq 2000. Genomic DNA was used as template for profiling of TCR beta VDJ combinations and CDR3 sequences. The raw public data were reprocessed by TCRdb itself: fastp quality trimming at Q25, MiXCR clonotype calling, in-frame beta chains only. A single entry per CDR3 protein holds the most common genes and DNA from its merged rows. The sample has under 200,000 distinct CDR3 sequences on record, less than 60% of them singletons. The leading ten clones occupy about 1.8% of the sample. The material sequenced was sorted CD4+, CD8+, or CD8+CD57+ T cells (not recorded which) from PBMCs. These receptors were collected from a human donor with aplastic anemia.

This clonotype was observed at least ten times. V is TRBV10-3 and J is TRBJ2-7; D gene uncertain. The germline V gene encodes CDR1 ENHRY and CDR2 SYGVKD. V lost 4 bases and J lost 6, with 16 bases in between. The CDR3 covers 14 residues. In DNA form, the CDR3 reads TGTGCCATCAGTGGCGGTCAGCGAAGGGTCGAGCAGTACTTC. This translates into CAISGGQRRVEQYF.

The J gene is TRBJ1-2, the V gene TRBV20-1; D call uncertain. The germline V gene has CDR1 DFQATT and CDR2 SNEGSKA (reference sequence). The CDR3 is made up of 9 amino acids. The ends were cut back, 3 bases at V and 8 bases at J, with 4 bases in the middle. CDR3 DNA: TGCAGTGCTAGGGAGGGCTACACCTTC. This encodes CSAREGYTF.

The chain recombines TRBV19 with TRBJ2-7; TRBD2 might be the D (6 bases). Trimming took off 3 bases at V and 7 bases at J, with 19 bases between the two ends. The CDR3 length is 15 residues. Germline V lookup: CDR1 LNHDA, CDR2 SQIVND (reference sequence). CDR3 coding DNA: TGTGCCAGTAGTATTGAGGAGGGCCCCCGAGGAGAGCAGTACTTC. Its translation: CASSIEEGPRGEQYF.

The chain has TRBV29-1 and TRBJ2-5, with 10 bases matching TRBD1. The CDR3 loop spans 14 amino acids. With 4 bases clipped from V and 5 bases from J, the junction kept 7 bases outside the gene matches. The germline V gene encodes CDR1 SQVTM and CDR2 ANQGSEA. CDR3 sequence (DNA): TGCAGCGTTGGCTGGGACAGGGGTAGGGAGACCCAGTACTTC. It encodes CSVGWDRGRETQYF.

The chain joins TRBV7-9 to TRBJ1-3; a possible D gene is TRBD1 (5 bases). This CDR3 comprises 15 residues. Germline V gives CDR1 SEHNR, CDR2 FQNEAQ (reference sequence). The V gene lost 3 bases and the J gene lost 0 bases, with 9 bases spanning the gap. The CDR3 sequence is CASSLGRFSGNTIYF. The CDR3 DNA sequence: TGTGCCAGCAGCTTGGGGCGGTTCTCTGGAAACACCATATATTTT.

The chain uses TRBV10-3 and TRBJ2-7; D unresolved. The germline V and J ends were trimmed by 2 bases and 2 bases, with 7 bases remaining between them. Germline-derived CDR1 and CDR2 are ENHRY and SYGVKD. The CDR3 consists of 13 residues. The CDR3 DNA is TGTGCCATCAGTGAGGAACTACCCTACGAGCAGTACTTC. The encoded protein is CAISEELPYEQYF.

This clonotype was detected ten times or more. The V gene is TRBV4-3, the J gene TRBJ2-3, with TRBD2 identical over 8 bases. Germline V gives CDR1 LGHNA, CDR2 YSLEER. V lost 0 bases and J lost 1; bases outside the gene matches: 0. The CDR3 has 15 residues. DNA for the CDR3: TGCGCCAGCAGCCAAGACGGGGGGGGCACAGATACGCAGTATTTT. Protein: CASSQDGGGTDTQYF.

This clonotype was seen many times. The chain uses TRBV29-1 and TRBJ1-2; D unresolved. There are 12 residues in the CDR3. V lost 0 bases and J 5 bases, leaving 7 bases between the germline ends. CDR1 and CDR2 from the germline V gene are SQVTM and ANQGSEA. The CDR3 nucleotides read TGCAGCGTTGAAGAGGGCGGTTATGGCTACACCTTC. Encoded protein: CSVEEGGYGYTF. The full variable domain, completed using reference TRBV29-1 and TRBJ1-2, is SAVISQKPSRDICQRGTSLTIQCQVDSQVTMMFWYRQQPGQSLTLIATANQGSEATYESGFVIDKFPISRPNLTFSTLTVSNMSPEDSSIYLCSVEEGGYGYTFGSGTRLTVV.

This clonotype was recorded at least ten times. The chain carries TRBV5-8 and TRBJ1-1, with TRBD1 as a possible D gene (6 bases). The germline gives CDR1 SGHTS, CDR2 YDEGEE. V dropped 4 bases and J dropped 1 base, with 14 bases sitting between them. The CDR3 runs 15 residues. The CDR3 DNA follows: TGTGCCAGCAGCCCACCAGGGGTGGAGAACACTGAAGCTTTCTTT. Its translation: CASSPPGVENTEAFF.

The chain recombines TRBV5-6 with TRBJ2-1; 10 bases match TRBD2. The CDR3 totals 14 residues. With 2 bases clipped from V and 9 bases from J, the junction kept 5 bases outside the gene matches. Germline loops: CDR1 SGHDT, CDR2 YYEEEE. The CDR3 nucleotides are TGTGCCAGCAGCTTAGCGGGGGGGCCTGTTGAGCAGTTCTTC. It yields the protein CASSLAGGPVEQFF.

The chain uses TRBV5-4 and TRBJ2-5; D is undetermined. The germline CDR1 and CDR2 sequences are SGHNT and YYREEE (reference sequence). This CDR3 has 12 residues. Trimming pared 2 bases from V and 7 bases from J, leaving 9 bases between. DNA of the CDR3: TGTGCCAGCAGCTTAACCCTTGGGACCCAGTACTTC. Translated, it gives CASSLTLGTQYF.

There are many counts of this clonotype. CDR3 sequence: CASSSGSLGVKKLFF. CDR3 coding DNA: TGTGCCAGCAGCTCTGGGTCACTAGGTGTTAAAAAACTGTTTTTT. V gene TRBV7-2 combines with J gene TRBJ1-4; D is ambiguous. In germline, CDR1 is SGHTA, CDR2 FQGNSA. Trimming shortened V by 4 bases and J by 9 bases, and 18 bases separated the two germline ends. The CDR3 sequence is 15 residues long.

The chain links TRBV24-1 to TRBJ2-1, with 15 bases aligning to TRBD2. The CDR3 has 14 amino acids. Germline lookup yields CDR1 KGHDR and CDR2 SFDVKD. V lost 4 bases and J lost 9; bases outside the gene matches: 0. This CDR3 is CATSEGLAGGEQFF. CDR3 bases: TGTGCCACCAGTGAGGGACTAGCGGGGGGTGAGCAGTTCTTC.

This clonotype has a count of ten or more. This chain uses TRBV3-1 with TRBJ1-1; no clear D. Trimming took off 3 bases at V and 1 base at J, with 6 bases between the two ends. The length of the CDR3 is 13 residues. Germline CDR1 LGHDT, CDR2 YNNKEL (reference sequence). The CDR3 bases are TGTGCCAGCAGCCACTGGGGGAACACTGAAGCTTTCTTT. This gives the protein CASSHWGNTEAFF.

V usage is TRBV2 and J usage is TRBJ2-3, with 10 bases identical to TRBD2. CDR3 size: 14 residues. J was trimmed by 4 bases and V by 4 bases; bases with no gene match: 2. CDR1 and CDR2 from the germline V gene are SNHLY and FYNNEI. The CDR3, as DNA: TGTGCCAGCAGTGTACTAGCGGGGTCAGATACGCAGTATTTT. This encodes CASSVLAGSDTQYF. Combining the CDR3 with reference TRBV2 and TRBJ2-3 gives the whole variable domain EPEVTQTPSHQVTQMGQEVILRCVPISNHLYFYWYRQILGQKVEFLVSFYNNEISEKSEIFDDQFSVERPDGSNFTLKIRSTKLEDSAMYFCASSVLAGSDTQYFGPGTRLTVL.

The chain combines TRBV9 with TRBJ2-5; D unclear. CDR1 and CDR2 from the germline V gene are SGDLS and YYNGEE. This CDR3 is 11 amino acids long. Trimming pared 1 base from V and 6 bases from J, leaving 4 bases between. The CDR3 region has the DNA TGTGCCAGCAGCGTAAACCAGACCCAGTACTTC. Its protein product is CASSVNQTQYF.

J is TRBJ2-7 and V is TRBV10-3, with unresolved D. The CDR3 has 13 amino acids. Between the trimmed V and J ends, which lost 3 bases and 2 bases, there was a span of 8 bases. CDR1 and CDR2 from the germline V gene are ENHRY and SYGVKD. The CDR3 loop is CAISEGPAYEQYF. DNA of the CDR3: TGTGCCATCAGTGAAGGGCCAGCCTACGAGCAGTACTTC.

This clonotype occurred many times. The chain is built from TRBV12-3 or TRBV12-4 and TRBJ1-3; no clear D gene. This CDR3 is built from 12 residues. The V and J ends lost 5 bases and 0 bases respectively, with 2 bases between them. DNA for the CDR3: TGTGCCAGCAGTCACTCTGGAAACACCATATATTTT. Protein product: CASSHSGNTIYF.

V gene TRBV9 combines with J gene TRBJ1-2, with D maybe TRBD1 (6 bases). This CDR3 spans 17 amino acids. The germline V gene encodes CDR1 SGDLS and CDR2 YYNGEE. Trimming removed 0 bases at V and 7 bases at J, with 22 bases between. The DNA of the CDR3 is TGTGCCAGCAGCGTAGTAAGAGTAGGCACGCGCAGGGGTGGCTACACCTTC. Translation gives CASSVVRVGTRRGGYTF. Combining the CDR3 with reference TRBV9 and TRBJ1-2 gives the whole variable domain DSGVTQTPKHLITATGQRVTLRCSPRSGDLSVYWYQQSLDQGLQFLIQYYNGEERAKGNILERFSAQQFPDLHSELNLSSLELGDSALYFCASSVVRVGTRRGGYTFGSGTRLTVV.

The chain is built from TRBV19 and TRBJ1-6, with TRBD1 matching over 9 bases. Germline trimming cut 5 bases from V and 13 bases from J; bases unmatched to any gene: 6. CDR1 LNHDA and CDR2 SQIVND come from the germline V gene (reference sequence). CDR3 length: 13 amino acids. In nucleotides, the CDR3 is TGTGCCAGTAGTCGCGACAGGGGGACTCCCCTCCACTTT. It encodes CASSRDRGTPLHF.

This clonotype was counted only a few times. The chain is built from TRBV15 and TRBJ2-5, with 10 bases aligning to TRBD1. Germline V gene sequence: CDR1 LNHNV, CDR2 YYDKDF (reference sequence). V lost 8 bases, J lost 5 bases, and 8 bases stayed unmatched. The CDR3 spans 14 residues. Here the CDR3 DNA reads TGTGCCACCCACGGACAGGGGGTCCGGGAGACCCAGTACTTC. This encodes CATHGQGVRETQYF.

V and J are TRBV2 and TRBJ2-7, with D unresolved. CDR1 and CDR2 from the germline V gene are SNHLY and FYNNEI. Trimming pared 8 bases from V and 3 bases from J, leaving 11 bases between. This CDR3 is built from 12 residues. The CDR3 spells CASPRGHYEQYF. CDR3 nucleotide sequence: TGTGCCAGCCCCCGAGGCCACTACGAGCAGTACTTC.

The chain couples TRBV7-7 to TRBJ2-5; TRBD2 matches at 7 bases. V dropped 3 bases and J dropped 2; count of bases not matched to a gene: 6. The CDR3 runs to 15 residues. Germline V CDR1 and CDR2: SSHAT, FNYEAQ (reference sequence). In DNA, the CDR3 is TGTGCCAGCAGCTTGGTACTAGCGCGGCAAGAGACCCAGTACTTC. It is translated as CASSLVLARQETQYF.

CDR3 in amino acids: CASSQGRLEGRGEQYF. The DNA for the CDR3 is TGTGCCAGCAGTCAGGGTAGACTGGAGGGTCGGGGCGAGCAGTACTTC. This chain links TRBV6-1 with TRBJ2-7; a weak D match, TRBD2 (6 bases). This CDR3 contains 16 residues. The ends were cut back, 5 bases at V and 6 bases at J, with 23 bases in the middle. From germline, CDR1 is MNHNS and CDR2 SASEGT.